The entry that follows covers one T cell receptor (beta chain) sequence. This clone was detected only once. What antigen it recognizes has not been identified. Qualities for individual bases were not recorded, and no much larger clone is one base off. This specimen comes from a study of T cells after posttransplantation cyclophosphamide (TCRdb year 2016). A note on the overall study: T cell repertoire reconstitution was tracked by TRB sequencing after myeloablative bone marrow transplantation in which posttransplantation cyclophosphamide was used as GVHD prophylaxis. In 3 patients, up to roughly 3 additional blood samples taken between 2 and 5.2 years after transplant also underwent TRB sequencing, as did pretransplant blood from a handful of patients. TRB sequencing was performed on blood from all 35 or so PTCy patients with 1-year posttransplant specimens. Antigen receptor sequencing covered samples from 35 PTCy-treated patients and 15 to 20 of their related bone marrow donors. Public TRB sequences were compared against a database of over 3,000 sequences linked to responses to pathogens, tumor antigens, self-antigens and alloantigens. Because TRA and TRB clonality were tightly correlated in nine or ten samples, subsequent TCR analyses were focused on TRB only. General findings and caveats noted by the study authors: At 1-2 months, donor-recipient similarity was low but rose over the first year, and the later blood repertoires were often dominated by donor CD8+ memory clones. Across 40 to 55 patients, TRB clonality was highly associated with recipient CMV seropositivity and CMV reactivation, and PTCy diversity was similar to diversity in CNI/methotrexate controls. The TRB repertoires of T cells infiltrating skin or the GI tract showed only limited overlap with the TRB repertoires found in blood.

Reading the germline V gene gives CDR1 SGHRS and CDR2 YFSETQ. The germline V end is reduced by 0 bases and the J end by 4 bases; junction bases left unmatched: 4. The CDR3 covers 15 residues, taking in both the cysteine and the phenylalanine. The sequence is cut down to CDR3 DNA, 45 bases in frame from base 1. Viable CD3+CD4+ or CD3+CD8+ cells that were CCR7+CD45RA+CD45RO-CD95-CD27+CD28+ were classified as naive T cells. Peripheral blood samples were provided by related bone marrow donors on the day of marrow donation. Mononuclear cells from peripheral blood and bone marrow were separated by Ficoll-Hypaque density centrifugation and then cryopreserved. Sorting of CD4+ and CD8+ T cells, including naive and memory subsets, was performed by FACS on a FACSAria II. Genomic DNA was used for TRB sequencing, which was performed with the immunoSEQ assay at survey resolution or with the hsTCRB kit. Per the source publication's procedure: The immunoSEQ software was used for initial read processing, and the LymphoSeq R package was used for repertoire analyses. For each TRB dataset, clonality was calculated as 1 minus normalized Shannon entropy, and the Gini coefficient was computed as well. Phenotypes of unsorted samples were inferred by mapping TRB sequences from sorted subsets of the recipient or donor onto the same recipient's unsorted samples. TCRdb retrieved this table from immuneACCESS and kept in-frame rearrangements only. Not all clones are present; in checked studies, unresolved V genes account for under half, and no reason is known for the remainder. V and J calls and clone size are those listed in that table; D and trimming were worked out from the DNA. Across this sample there are about 22,000 clones, with around 98% seen only once. The ten top clones hold over 0.1% of the sample.

The chain is made from TRBV5-1 and TRBJ2-5; TRBD2 aligns with 9 central bases. Sample: naive CD4+ T cells sorted from PBMCs. The receptor's source is a man between 45 and 60 years old in good health, CMV-negative, and a related stem cell transplant donor. The nucleotide sequence is TGCGCCAGCAGCTTGGAGCTAGCGGGAAGAGAGACCCAGTACTTC. This gives the protein CASSLELAGRETQYF. The variable domain in full, with residues beyond the CDR3 obtained from the reference TRBV5-1 and TRBJ2-5 genes, is KAGVTQTPRYLIKTRGQQVTLSCSPISGHRSVSWYQQTPGQGLQFLFEYFSETQRNKGNFPGRFSGRQFSNSRSEMNVSTLELGDSALYLCASSLELAGRETQYFGPGTRLLVL.